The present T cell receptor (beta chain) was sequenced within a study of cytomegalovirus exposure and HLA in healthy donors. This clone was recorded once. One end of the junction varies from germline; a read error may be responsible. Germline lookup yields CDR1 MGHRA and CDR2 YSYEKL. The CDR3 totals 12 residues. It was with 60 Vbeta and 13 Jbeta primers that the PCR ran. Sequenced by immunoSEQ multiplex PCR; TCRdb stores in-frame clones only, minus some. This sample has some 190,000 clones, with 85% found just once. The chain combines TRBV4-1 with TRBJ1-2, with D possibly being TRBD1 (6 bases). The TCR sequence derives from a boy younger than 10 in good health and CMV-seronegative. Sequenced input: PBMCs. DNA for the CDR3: TGCGCCAGCAGCCTTACTGGACAGTCCGCCGCCTTC. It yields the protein CASSLTGQSAAF.